The clone carrying this T cell receptor (beta chain) was detected only a few times. Its antigen is as yet unknown. Single viable CD3+CD4+CD8-CD45RO+ cells were sorted as the memory CD4+ T cells. The sample is drawn from a study of memory CD4+ T cells and cytomegalovirus serostatus. Study observations and caveats: Suggested: most of the CMV-linked TCR signature lies in CD4+ memory cells.

The V and J ends lost 1 base and 10 bases, in that order; junction bases with no gene match: 6. CDR1 and CDR2 (germline): ENHRY, SYGVKD. There are 14 residues in the CDR3. Profiled with immunoSEQ multiplex PCR; TCRdb holds only in-frame clones, not every one. Altogether approximately 45,000 clones are present, 75% to 85% being singletons, with the ten largest covering 1% to 1.3%. The chain combines TRBV10-3 with TRBJ2-1, with 8 bases fitting TRBD2. Sequenced input: memory CD4+ T cells from blood. The clonotype originates from an adult in good health and CMV-seronegative. CDR3 DNA sequence: TGTGCCATCAGTGAGTATGCGGGAGGATCGGAGCAGTTCTTC. It specifies CAISEYAGGSEQFF.